A single TCR beta chain is shown here with its context. The data were obtained in a study of blood T cell repertoires in COVID-19. Study overall: The samples span acute and convalescent COVID-19 from the United States, Italy and Spain. Nucleic acid was either cDNA or gDNA, and it came from T cells, B-cell-depleted T cells, or PBMCs.

Under the authors' procedure: Reference gene primer amplification gave estimated nucleated cell counts. TCRdb's copy holds only in-frame clones and misses some; the assay was immunoSEQ multiplex PCR. V, J and clone size are those of that table, while D and trimming were read from the DNA. Of roughly 280,000 clones in the sample, 80% to 90% were seen once. The CDR3 runs to 16 residues. The V end lost 6 bases, the J end lost 0 bases, and 14 bases lay between the germline ends. Germline CDR1 KGHSH, CDR2 LQKENI. The sequencing input was peripheral blood. The chain employs TRBV18 and TRBJ2-2, with D perhaps matching TRBD1 (6 bases). The TCR sequence derives from an older woman with acute or convalescent COVID-19. For the CDR3, the DNA is TGTGCCAGCTCTCCTGACAGGCCCTCGAACACCGGGGAGCTGTTTTTT. This sequence encodes CASSPDRPSNTGELFF.